Listed below are T cell receptor beta chains from one sample, sequenced in a study of beta chain features in type 1 diabetes. Profiling relied on immunoSEQ multiplex PCR, and the TCRdb table lists in-frame clones only, not all of them. The sample lists fewer than 65,000 clones, about 55% occurring once. Sequenced sample: Tregs from blood. The source is a woman under 30 in good health. Each CDR3 is given with its conserved first and last residue. Each record gives: V gene, J gene, CDR3 protein.

TRBV18	TRBJ1-3	CASSPGQGASGNTIYF
TRBV12-5	TRBJ1-2	CASGLGQGDGYTF
TRBV9	TRBJ1-3	CASSLTRTGAGNTIYF
TRBV6-1	TRBJ2-1	CASSAGTSGYNEQFF
TRBV16	TRBJ1-1	CASSLGQGEAFF
TRBV30	TRBJ2-2	CAWIPKLGLAGGGRRGTGELFF
TRBV5-1	TRBJ2-7	CASSLDNKQYF
TRBV10-3	TRBJ1-2	CAISPTGGYGYTF
TRBV28	TRBJ1-6	CASSLGGIGSPLHF
TRBV9	TRBJ2-1	CASSVGLAGGWGEQFF
TRBV30	TRBJ2-7	CAWTGAGLGAYEQYF
TRBV11-2	TRBJ1-2	CASSLEAAGGYTF
TRBV25-1	TRBJ1-1	CASSPPTSLNTEAFF
TRBV7-2	TRBJ2-1	CASRGGRGGYNEQFF
TRBV6-6	TRBJ2-3	CASSYGTGVSTDTQYF
TRBV7-2	TRBJ2-7	CASSTYGTGRGEQYF
TRBV7-2	TRBJ1-5	CASSLRPGDQPQHF
TRBV9	TRBJ2-1	CASSVTSGGPSYNEQFF
TRBV7-2	TRBJ1-6	CASSLIRDSPLHF
TRBV11-1	TRBJ2-1	CASSLSEGFNNEQFF
TRBV6-1	TRBJ2-7	CASSEGPVSYEQYF
TRBV2	TRBJ2-3	CASSLGPDTQYF
TRBV9	TRBJ1-1	CASSKDRGEAFF
TRBV5-1	TRBJ2-7	CASSFGQGGYEQYF
TRBV5-1	TRBJ2-7	CASSLRESGTGISYEQYF
TRBV6-1	TRBJ2-3	CASTLSGSTDTQYF
TRBV4-1	TRBJ1-1	CASSQAGTANTEAFF
TRBV6-1	TRBJ2-1	CASIAGGLQFF
TRBV10-3	TRBJ1-2	CAISEGGDYGYTF
TRBV7-6	TRBJ2-1	CASSGGLAGRREQFF
TRBV6-6	TRBJ1-2	CASYPSGGGPNYGYTF
TRBV25-1	TRBJ2-5	CASGLAGQETQYF
TRBV7-2	TRBJ2-7	CASSSRDKSYEQYF
TRBV7-2	TRBJ2-5	CASSLSGGETQYF
TRBV25-1	TRBJ1-1	CASSELGAGGLTEAFF
TRBV5-1	TRBJ2-7	CASSLAPGDYEQYF
TRBV7-6	TRBJ2-3	CASSFLAGVGDTQYF
TRBV2	TRBJ1-6	CASSVGGLNSPLHF
TRBV5-1	TRBJ1-1	CASSPMRDTEAFF
TRBV5-1	TRBJ2-3	CASTVAGGPVDTQYF
TRBV5-1	TRBJ2-5	CASSSPGEETQYF
TRBV10-2	TRBJ1-1	CASSAGGTEAFF
TRBV19	TRBJ2-7	CASSRGGIGSYEQYF
TRBV7-2	TRBJ1-5	CASSPAPGESQPQHF
TRBV2	TRBJ1-2	CASSTGTSYGYTF
TRBV27	TRBJ2-7	CASSPGVLYEQYF